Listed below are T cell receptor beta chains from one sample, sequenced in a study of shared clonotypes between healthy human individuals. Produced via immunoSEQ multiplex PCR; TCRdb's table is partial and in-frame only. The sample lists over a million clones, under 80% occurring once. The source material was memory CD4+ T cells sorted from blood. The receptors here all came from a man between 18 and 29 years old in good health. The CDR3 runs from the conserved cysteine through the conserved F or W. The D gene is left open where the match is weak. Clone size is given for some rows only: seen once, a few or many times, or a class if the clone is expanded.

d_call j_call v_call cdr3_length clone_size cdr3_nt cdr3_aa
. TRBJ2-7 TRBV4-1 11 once TGCGCCAGCAGCCCGGGGTACGAGCAGTACTTC CASSPGYEQYF
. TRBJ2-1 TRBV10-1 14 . TGCGCCAGCAGTGGGGGGGATCGGCACAATGAGCAGTTCTTC CASSGGDRHNEQFF
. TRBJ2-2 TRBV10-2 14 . TGCGCCAGCAGTGTCTTAGGATACACCGGGGAGCTGTTTTTT CASSVLGYTGELFF
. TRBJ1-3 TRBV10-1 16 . TGCGCCAGCAGTGACCCCGGTTCTCTCGCTGGAAACACCATATATTTT CASSDPGSLAGNTIYF
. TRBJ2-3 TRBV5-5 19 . TGTGCCAGCAGCCTACGGGACGGACGGGGACTTCGACCCACAGATACGCAGTATTTT CASSLRDGRGLRPTDTQYF
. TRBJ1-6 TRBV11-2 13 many TGTGCCAGCAGCTTACAGTCCCCATCACCCCTCCACTTT CASSLQSPSPLHF
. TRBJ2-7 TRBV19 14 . TGTGCCAGTAGTGACTTAGCATCCTCCTACGAGCAGTACTTC CASSDLASSYEQYF
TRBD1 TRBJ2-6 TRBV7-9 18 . TGTGCCAGCAGCCCCTGGACAGGGGTGTTATCTGGGGCCAACGTCCTGACTTTC CASSPWTGVLSGANVLTF
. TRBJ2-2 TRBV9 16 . TGTGCCAGCAGCGTAGACCCCACGGCGAACACCGGGGAGCTGTTTTTT CASSVDPTANTGELFF
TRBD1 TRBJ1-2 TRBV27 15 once TGTGCCAGCAGTTTATCGACAGGGGCAGCTCGGGGCTACACCTTC CASSLSTGAARGYTF
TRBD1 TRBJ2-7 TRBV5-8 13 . TGTGCCAGCGTGGGACAGGGTTATAGCGAGCAGTACTTC CASVGQGYSEQYF
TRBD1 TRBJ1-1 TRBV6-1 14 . TGTGCCAGCAGTGAAGCGCTTCGGACAGGAGAAGCTTTCTTT CASSEALRTGEAFF
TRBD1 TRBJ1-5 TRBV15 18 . TGTGCCACCAGCAACCGGGACAGGGGATCCCGCGGAACTCAGCCCCAGCATTTT CATSNRDRGSRGTQPQHF
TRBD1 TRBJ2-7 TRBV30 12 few TGTGCCTGGAGAAGGGGGCAGGACGAGCAGTACTTC CAWRRGQDEQYF
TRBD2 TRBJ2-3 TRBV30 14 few TGTGCCTGGAAGGTGCGGGGGGGCACAGATACGCAGTATTTT CAWKVRGGTDTQYF
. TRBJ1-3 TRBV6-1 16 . TGTGCCAGCAGTGAACGTTTAAGGACAGCTGGAAACACCATATATTTT CASSERLRTAGNTIYF
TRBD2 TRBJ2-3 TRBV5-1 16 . TGCGCCAGCAGCTTGGAGCGGGGAGTGGGCACAGATACGCAGTATTTT CASSLERGVGTDTQYF
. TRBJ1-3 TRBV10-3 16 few TGTGCCATCAGTGAAACCGACAGAAGAAGTGGAAACACCATATATTTT CAISETDRRSGNTIYF
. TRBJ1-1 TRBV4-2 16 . TGTGCCAGCAGCCAAGTTACTGGGGAGGGGTCCACTGAAGCTTTCTTT CASSQVTGEGSTEAFF
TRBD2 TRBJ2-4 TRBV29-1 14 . TGCAGCGTTGAAACGGGAGGGCGAAAAAACATTCAGTACTTC CSVETGGRKNIQYF
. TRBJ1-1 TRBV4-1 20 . TGCGCCAGCAGCCAAGAAGAAGAAGGGGTTGGGCAGGGGAAGAACACTGAAGCTTTCTTT CASSQEEEGVGQGKNTEAFF
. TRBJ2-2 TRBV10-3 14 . TGTGCCATCAGTGAGAACTCGAACACCGGGGAGCTGTTTTTT CAISENSNTGELFF
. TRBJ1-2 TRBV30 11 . TGTGCAGGGGGGTCTAACTATGGCTACACCTTC CAGGSNYGYTF
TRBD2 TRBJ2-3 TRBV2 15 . TGTGCCAGCACTTTGACTAGCGGAAGCACAGATACGCAGTATTTT CASTLTSGSTDTQYF
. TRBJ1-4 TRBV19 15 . TGTGCCAGTAGTATAGTGATCGCTGCTAATGAAAAACTGTTTTTT CASSIVIAANEKLFF
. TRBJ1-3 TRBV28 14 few TGTGCCAGCAGAATAGGAGGCTCCGGAAACACCATATATTTT CASRIGGSGNTIYF
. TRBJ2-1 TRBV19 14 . TGTGCCAGTAGTATGGGTACGCAGGTCCGTGAGCAGTTCTTC CASSMGTQVREQFF
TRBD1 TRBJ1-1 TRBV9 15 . TGTGCCAGCAGCATTGGACAGGGGGTGAACACTGAAGCTTTCTTT CASSIGQGVNTEAFF
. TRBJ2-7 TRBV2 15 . TGTGCCAGCAGTGAAGACAGCCAACGAGTTCGCGAGCAGTACTTC CASSEDSQRVREQYF
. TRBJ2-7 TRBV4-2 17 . TGTGCCAGCAGCCAAGAATCGGGGTTCAAGGACGGCTACGAGCAGTACTTC CASSQESGFKDGYEQYF
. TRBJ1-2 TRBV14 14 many TGTGCCAGCAGCCAAAGCTCCGTTGGGTATGGCTACACCTTC CASSQSSVGYGYTF
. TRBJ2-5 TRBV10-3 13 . TGTGCCATCAGTAAGGACATGTACGAGACCCAGTACTTC CAISKDMYETQYF
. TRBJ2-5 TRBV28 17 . TGTGCCAGCAGTTTAAAGGTTCCGGCAGGGAGAGAAGAGACCCAGTACTTC CASSLKVPAGREETQYF
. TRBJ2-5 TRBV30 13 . TGTGCCTGGAGCCTGGGGGTACAAGAGACCCAGTACTTC CAWSLGVQETQYF
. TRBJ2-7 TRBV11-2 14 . TGTGCCAGCAGCTTCCAGAGGGAGGCCTACGAGCAGTACTTC CASSFQREAYEQYF
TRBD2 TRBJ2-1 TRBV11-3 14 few TGTGCCAGCAGCTTTAGCGGGGGGGCCGATGAGCAGTTCTTC CASSFSGGADEQFF
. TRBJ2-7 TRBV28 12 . TGTGCCAGCAGTTTTGTCACCTACGAGCAGTACTTC CASSFVTYEQYF
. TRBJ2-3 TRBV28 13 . TGTGCCAGCGAAAAAACAGGAACAGATACGCAGTATTTT CASEKTGTDTQYF
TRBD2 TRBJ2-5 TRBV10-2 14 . TGCGCCAGCAAGACTAGCGGGGGCCAAGAGACCCAGTACTTC CASKTSGGQETQYF
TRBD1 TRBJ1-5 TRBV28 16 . TGTGCCAGCAGTCCCACCGGACAGGGAGGAATTCAGCCCCAGCATTTT CASSPTGQGGIQPQHF
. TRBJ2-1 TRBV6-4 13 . TGTGCCAGCAATCCAGGGTCCTACAATGAGCAGTTCTTC CASNPGSYNEQFF
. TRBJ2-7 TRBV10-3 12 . TGTGCCACCGCGGCGGGGGCGCGTGAGCAGTACTTC CATAAGAREQYF
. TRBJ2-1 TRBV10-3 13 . TGTGCCATCAGTGTCAGGGCGGGCAATGAGCAGTTCTTC CAISVRAGNEQFF
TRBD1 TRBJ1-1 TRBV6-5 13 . TGTGCCAGCAGTTACCCCGGGACAGAGGAAGCTTTCTTT CASSYPGTEEAFF
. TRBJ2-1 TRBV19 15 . TGTGCCAGTAGTATTCTAGGCGGTTCCTACAATGAGCAGTTCTTC CASSILGGSYNEQFF
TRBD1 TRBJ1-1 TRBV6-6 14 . TGTGCCAGCAGTTACGGGGACAGGGGAACTGAAGCTTTCTTT CASSYGDRGTEAFF